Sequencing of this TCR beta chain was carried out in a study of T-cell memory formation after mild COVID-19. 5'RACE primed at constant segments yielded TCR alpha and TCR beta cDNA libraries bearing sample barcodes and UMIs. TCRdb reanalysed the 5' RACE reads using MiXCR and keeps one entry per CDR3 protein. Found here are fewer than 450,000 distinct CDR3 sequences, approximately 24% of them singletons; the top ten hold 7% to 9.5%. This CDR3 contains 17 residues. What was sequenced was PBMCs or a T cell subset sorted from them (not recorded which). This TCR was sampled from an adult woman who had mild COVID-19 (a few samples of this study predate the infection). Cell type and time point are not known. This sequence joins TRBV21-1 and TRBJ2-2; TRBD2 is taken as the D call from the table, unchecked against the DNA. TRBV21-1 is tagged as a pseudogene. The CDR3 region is CASSKAGLDGGPGELFF. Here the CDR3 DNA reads TGTGCCAGCAGCAAGGCCGGACTGGACGGAGGACCCGGGGAGCTGTTTTTT.